These 30 T cell receptor beta chains were sequenced from one sample in a study of blood T cell repertoires in COVID-19. Measured with immunoSEQ multiplex PCR; TCRdb has only the in-frame clones, and not every one. The sample lists around 71,000 clones, about 89% occurring once. Sequenced: peripheral blood. These receptors all come from a woman aged 60-75 years with acute or convalescent COVID-19.

The rearrangement links TRBV5-1 to TRBJ2-3, with TRBD1 as a possible D gene (6 bases). Germline V gene lookup returns CDR1 SGHRS and CDR2 YFSETQ. The CDR3 length is 15 residues. V gave up 5 bases and J gave up 1 base, with 14 bases separating them. The CDR3 nucleotides read TGCGCCAGCAGTACGCAGGGGCAGGGCACAGATACGCAGTATTTT. This translates into CASSTQGQGTDTQYF. Full variable domain (missing parts from reference TRBV5-1 and TRBJ2-3): KAGVTQTPRYLIKTRGQQVTLSCSPISGHRSVSWYQQTPGQGLQFLFEYFSETQRNKGNFPGRFSGRQFSNSRSEMNVSTLELGDSALYLCASSTQGQGTDTQYFGPGTRLTVL.

The chain carries TRBV7-3 and TRBJ1-6; D is undetermined. Germline CDR1 and CDR2: SGHTA and FQGTGA. The CDR3 is made up of 14 amino acids. Trimming cost V 4 bases and J 10 bases, with 14 bases left between them. For the CDR3, the DNA is TGTGCCAGCAGCTCCGGGTCCCGTGGATCACCCCTCCACTTT. This codes for CASSSGSRGSPLHF.

V is TRBV27 and J is TRBJ2-7; 8 bases fit TRBD2. J lost 6 bases, V lost 7 bases, and 11 bases had no gene match. Germline lookup yields CDR1 MNHEY and CDR2 SMNVEV (reference sequence). The CDR3 is 14 residues long. CDR3 protein: CASTPAGEQREQYF. CDR3 nucleotides: TGTGCCAGCACCCCAGCGGGAGAGCAGCGCGAGCAGTACTTC.

The chain links TRBV7-6 to TRBJ2-5; D ambiguous. CDR1 is SGHVS, CDR2 FNYEAQ, per germline. Trimming shortened V by 4 bases and J by 5 bases, and 11 bases separated the two germline ends. The CDR3 is 13 residues long. In DNA form, the CDR3 reads TGTGCCAGCAGCTCCAGGCTTGATGAGACCCAGTACTTC. Translating it yields CASSSRLDETQYF.

The rearrangement uses TRBV15 and TRBJ2-1, with no clear D. The V end lost 3 bases, the J end lost 3 bases, and 21 bases lay between the germline ends. The CDR3 covers 18 residues. Germline values: CDR1 LNHNV, CDR2 YYDKDF (reference sequence). Here the CDR3 DNA reads TGTGCCACCAGCAGGATGGTTGCGATCGACACGTACTACAATGAGCAGTTCTTC. Residues: CATSRMVAIDTYYNEQFF.

The chain carries TRBV10-2 and TRBJ2-7; 7 bases align to TRBD2. Germline CDR1 WSHSY, CDR2 SAAADI. This CDR3 region has 13 residues. Trimming at V came to 11 bases and at J to 6 bases, leaving 13 bases not matched to a gene. CDR3 in amino acids: CAGAAGPRGEQYF. For the CDR3, the DNA is TGCGCCGGCGCAGCGGGGCCCCGGGGCGAGCAGTACTTC.

This rearrangement joins TRBV5-1 to TRBJ2-3; TRBD2 aligns across 13 bases. This CDR3 region has 19 residues. Germline lookup yields CDR1 SGHRS and CDR2 YFSETQ. With 0 bases clipped from V and 2 bases from J, the junction kept 9 bases outside the gene matches. DNA of the CDR3: TGCGCCAGCAGCTTGGGGGACCGACTAGCGGGGGGCTTCACAGATACGCAGTATTTT. Encoded protein: CASSLGDRLAGGFTDTQYF.

This clone was recorded a few times. This sequence joins TRBV6-4 and TRBJ1-1, with D possibly being TRBD1 (5 bases). Germline values: CDR1 MRHNA, CDR2 SNTAGT. The V end was cut by 6 bases, the J end by 1 base, with 9 bases between. The CDR3 consists of 13 residues. DNA of the CDR3: TGTGCCAGCAGCCTACAGGAGAACACTGAAGCTTTCTTT. The encoded protein is CASSLQENTEAFF.

The chain is built from TRBV7-2 and TRBJ1-4, with D unresolved. This CDR3 comprises 16 residues. Trimming shortened V by 4 bases and J by 3 bases, and 15 bases separated the two germline ends. Germline CDR1 SGHTA, CDR2 FQGNSA. CDR3 loop: CASSSRIATSNEKLFF. The CDR3 DNA reads as TGTGCCAGCAGCTCACGTATAGCCACTTCTAATGAAAAACTGTTTTTT. Together with reference TRBV7-2 and TRBJ1-4, the CDR3 gives the full variable domain: GAGVSQSPSNKVTEKGKDVELRCDPISGHTALYWYRQSLGQGLEFLIYFQGNSAPDKSGLPSDRFSAERTGGSVSTLTIQRTQQEDSAVYLCASSSRIATSNEKLFFGSGTQLSVL.

The V and J genes are TRBV29-1 and TRBJ2-7; D perhaps matches TRBD2 (5 bases). From germline, CDR1 is SQVTM and CDR2 ANQGSEA. The CDR3 consists of 14 residues. V was cut by 4 bases and J by 5 bases, with 18 bases left in between. Written as DNA, the CDR3 is TGCAGCGTTGCTACCGATGCCATCGGGGACGAGCAGTACTTC. It codes for CSVATDAIGDEQYF.

This chain links TRBV7-9 with TRBJ2-3, with TRBD2 identical over 10 bases. The V gene end was trimmed by 5 bases and the J gene end by 4 bases; junction bases not matched to a gene: 6. The CDR3 sequence is 15 residues long. CDR1 and CDR2 (germline): SEHNR, FQNEAQ (reference sequence). CDR3 in DNA: TGTGCCAGCAGCCCTATAGCGGGAGGACCAGATACGCAGTATTTT. This codes for CASSPIAGGPDTQYF.

This clone was found once. This CDR3 is CASRRDTYNEKLFF. The CDR3 nucleotides read TGTGCCAGCAGACGGGACACCTATAATGAAAAACTGTTTTTT. This chain links TRBV27 with TRBJ1-4; possible D gene TRBD1, 6 bases. The CDR3 totals 14 residues. Germline CDR1 reads MNHEY; CDR2 reads SMNVEV (reference sequence). V was cut by 6 bases and J by 4 bases, with 12 bases left in between.

The V and J genes are TRBV11-2 and TRBJ2-1; TRBD1 matches 7 bases. Germline CDR1 reads SGHAT; CDR2 reads FQNNGV. V gave up 1 base and J gave up 3 bases; unmatched junction bases: 3. The CDR3 runs 15 residues. The CDR3 reads CASSLGGQDYNEQFF. DNA for the CDR3: TGTGCCAGCAGCTTAGGTGGACAGGACTACAATGAGCAGTTCTTC.

The chain employs TRBV15 and TRBJ1-4, with TRBD1 identical over 11 bases. V lost 1 base to trimming and J lost 7 bases; unmatched junction nucleotides: 5. The CDR3 is made up of 16 amino acids. Per germline, CDR1 LNHNV and CDR2 YYDKDF (reference sequence). The CDR3 coding sequence is TGTGCCACCAGCAGAGGCCAGGACAGGGGGCTTGAAAAACTGTTTTTT. Its translation is CATSRGQDRGLEKLFF.

V usage is TRBV2 and J usage is TRBJ2-1; 12 bases line up with TRBD2. Per the germline V gene, CDR1 is SNHLY and CDR2 is FYNNEI. The V and J ends lost 7 bases and 4 bases, in that order; junction bases with no gene match: 5. The CDR3 extends over 15 amino acids. In DNA form, the CDR3 reads TGTGCCAGCACCTCCGGGACTAGCGGGTACAATGAGCAGTTCTTC. Protein product: CASTSGTSGYNEQFF.

This clone was seen only once. The CDR3 loop reads CASSSILNGQETQYF. The DNA for the CDR3 is TGTGCCAGTAGTTCTATACTAAACGGGCAAGAGACCCAGTACTTC. The chain joins TRBV19 to TRBJ2-5; D is unresolved. CDR3 length: 15 amino acids. Trimming pared 5 bases from V and 2 bases from J, leaving 15 bases between. CDR1 and CDR2 from the germline V gene are LNHDA and SQIVND (reference sequence).

The rearrangement links TRBV6-5 to TRBJ1-5; 7 bases are shared with TRBD1. V dropped 4 bases and J dropped 5; count of bases not matched to a gene: 5. The CDR3 has 14 residues. Germline CDR1 reads MNHEY; CDR2 reads SVGAGI. The DNA of the CDR3 is TGTGCCAGCAGTTTAGGACAGGAGTATCAGCCCCAGCATTTT. As protein: CASSLGQEYQPQHF.

This clone was observed a few times. The rearrangement joins TRBV28 to TRBJ1-1; D gene ambiguous. The germline V and J ends were trimmed by 3 bases and 0 bases, with 11 bases remaining between them. The germline gives CDR1 MDHEN, CDR2 SYDVKM. The CDR3 is 15 residues long. The CDR3 DNA reads TGTGCCAGCAGTTTGGGCGGGTTTTTGAACACTGAAGCTTTCTTT. Translation gives CASSLGGFLNTEAFF.

V and J are TRBV24-1 and TRBJ2-3; no reliable D call. The CDR3 covers 12 residues. V lost 7 bases, J lost 2 bases, and 6 bases lay in between. Looked up from germline, CDR1 is KGHDR and CDR2 is SFDVKD. This CDR3 is CATRSFTDTQYF. The CDR3 nucleotides are TGTGCCACCAGATCTTTCACAGATACGCAGTATTTT.

The chain has TRBV30 and TRBJ1-4, with TRBD1 as a possible D gene (5 bases). Germline V gives CDR1 GTSNPN, CDR2 SVGIG (reference sequence). Trimming removed 0 bases at V and 14 bases at J, with 16 bases between. This CDR3 spans 13 amino acids. Written as DNA, the CDR3 is TGTGCCTGGAGTGTAGATTTTCAGGGCCGGCTGTTTTTT. The encoded protein is CAWSVDFQGRLFF.

The chain combines TRBV13 with TRBJ1-5; 7 bases align to TRBD1. V gave up 0 bases and J gave up 5 bases; unmatched junction bases: 1. The CDR3 sequence is 14 residues long. Germline lookup yields CDR1 PRHDT and CDR2 FYEKMQ (reference sequence). CDR3 residues: CASSLGQGDQPQHF. CDR3 DNA sequence: TGTGCCAGCAGCTTAGGGCAGGGGGATCAGCCCCAGCATTTT.

This sequence joins TRBV6-6 and TRBJ1-1, with D possibly matching TRBD1 (6 bases). The CDR3 loop spans 16 amino acids. Trimming took off 0 bases at V and 0 bases at J, with 11 bases between the two ends. CDR1 and CDR2 (germline): MNHNY, SVGAGI (reference sequence). The CDR3 sequence is CASSYSVGQLNTEAFF. CDR3 nucleotide sequence: TGTGCCAGCAGTTACTCGGTAGGACAGCTGAACACTGAAGCTTTCTTT.

The chain uses TRBV5-1 and TRBJ2-5; the match to TRBD1 covers 9 bases. This CDR3 contains 15 residues. J gave up 4 bases and V 5 bases, and 9 bases lay outside the gene matches. Germline values: CDR1 SGHRS, CDR2 YFSETQ. The CDR3 nucleotides read TGCGCCAGCAGGGCACGGACAGGGGTTTTAGAGACCCAGTACTTC. It yields the protein CASRARTGVLETQYF.

J is TRBJ2-5 and V is TRBV5-5, with 7 bases matching TRBD2. The germline V gene has CDR1 SGHKS and CDR2 YYEKEE (reference sequence). With V trimmed by 4 bases and J by 7 bases, 10 bases remained unmatched. The CDR3 runs to 14 residues. DNA for the CDR3: TGTGCCAGCAGCCGGGAGGAGGAGGGAAGGACCCAGTACTTC. Translation: CASSREEEGRTQYF.

The chain uses TRBV7-2 and TRBJ1-2, with 7 bases matching TRBD1. V lost 1 base, J lost 5 bases, and 4 bases stayed unmatched. The CDR3 is 14 residues long. Per the germline V gene, CDR1 is SGHTA and CDR2 is FQGNSA. The CDR3, as DNA: TGTGCCAGCAGCTTAGAAGGGACAGTATATGGCTACACCTTC. Translation: CASSLEGTVYGYTF.

This rearrangement joins TRBV2 to TRBJ2-7; D is undetermined. Trimming took off 3 bases at V and 3 bases at J, with 6 bases between the two ends. The CDR3 runs to 12 residues. Germline lookup yields CDR1 SNHLY and CDR2 FYNNEI. CDR3 sequence reads: CASSESGYEQYF. The CDR3 region has the DNA TGTGCCAGCAGTGAGTCGGGCTACGAGCAGTACTTC.

This chain joins TRBV29-1 and TRBJ2-7, with D possibly being TRBD1 (5 bases). The V gene's germline CDR1 is SQVTM and CDR2 ANQGSEA. V was pared by 3 bases and J by 2 bases, with 11 bases between. The CDR3 spans 13 residues. The CDR3 DNA sequence: TGCAGCGTTGAGACAGAAGATACCTACGAGCAGTACTTC. Its protein product is CSVETEDTYEQYF.

For the CDR3, the DNA is TGCGCCAGCAGCACGTTACCCCCTCATCCACAGGGAGTACGTGGGACAGATACGCAGTATTTT. Residues: CASSTLPPHPQGVRGTDTQYF. The chain uses TRBV5-1 and TRBJ2-3; the D gene is possibly TRBD1 (6 bases). The CDR3 has 21 residues. V was cut by 4 bases and J by 3 bases, with 33 bases left in between. CDR1 is SGHRS and CDR2 is YFSETQ in the germline V gene. Based on the CDR3 plus reference TRBV5-1 and TRBJ2-3, the full variable domain is KAGVTQTPRYLIKTRGQQVTLSCSPISGHRSVSWYQQTPGQGLQFLFEYFSETQRNKGNFPGRFSGRQFSNSRSEMNVSTLELGDSALYLCASSTLPPHPQGVRGTDTQYFGPGTRLTVL.

The chain carries TRBV7-2 and TRBJ2-1; D is perhaps TRBD1 (6 bases). The CDR3 is made up of 14 amino acids. Germline V gene lookup returns CDR1 SGHTA and CDR2 FQGNSA. V lost 2 bases and J 5 bases, leaving 10 bases between the germline ends. In DNA, the CDR3 is TGTGCCAGCAGCTTACTCCAGGGGAACAATGAGCAGTTCTTC. It specifies CASSLLQGNNEQFF. The full variable domain, with the rest looked up from reference TRBV7-2 and TRBJ2-1, is GAGVSQSPSNKVTEKGKDVELRCDPISGHTALYWYRQSLGQGLEFLIYFQGNSAPDKSGLPSDRFSAERTGGSVSTLTIQRTQQEDSAVYLCASSLLQGNNEQFFGPGTRLTVL.

The J gene is TRBJ2-3, the V gene TRBV6-5; weak D call: TRBD2 (7 bases). V gave up 6 bases and J gave up 1 base, with 14 bases separating them. CDR3 size: 15 residues. Germline CDR1 is MNHEY and CDR2 is SVGAGI. DNA for the CDR3: TGTGCCAGCAGCTTAAGGGGGAGGGGCACAGATACGCAGTATTTT. Amino acid sequence: CASSLRGRGTDTQYF.